This entry lists 27 T cell receptor beta chains sequenced from one sample in a study of blood T cell repertoires in COVID-19. Profiling relied on immunoSEQ multiplex PCR, and the TCRdb table lists in-frame clones only, not all of them. The repertoire includes approximately 200,000 clones, around 90% of them detected once, and 1.2% sits in the top ten. Sequenced material: PBMCs or T cells enriched from blood (not recorded which). The receptors shown here come from a man aged 25-40 years who had recovered from COVID-19.

This clone was recorded once. V and J are TRBV18 and TRBJ1-3, with D possibly being TRBD1 (6 bases). This CDR3 has 17 amino acids. V lost 3 bases and J 0 bases, leaving 15 bases between the germline ends. Germline CDR1 is KGHSH and CDR2 is LQKENI. The CDR3 spells CASSPEQGFRSGNTIYF. CDR3 sequence (DNA): TGTGCCAGCTCACCGGAACAGGGTTTTCGCTCTGGAAACACCATATATTTT.

The genes are TRBV10-3 and TRBJ1-5; D uncertain. From germline, CDR1 is ENHRY and CDR2 SYGVKD. Trimming removed 6 bases at V and 4 bases at J, with 7 bases between. CDR3 length equals 12 residues. DNA for the CDR3: TGTGCCATCAGCCCAGTGAATCAGCCCCAGCATTTT. It yields the protein CAISPVNQPQHF.

The chain recombines TRBV4-1 with TRBJ2-7; perhaps TRBD2 as D (6 bases). This CDR3 has 17 amino acids. CDR1 is MGHRA, CDR2 YSYEKL, per germline. Trimming stripped 2 bases from V and 3 bases from J, with 20 bases between. The CDR3 sequence: CASSQLAAGPSYYEQYF. The CDR3 DNA follows: TGCGCCAGCAGCCAATTGGCCGCGGGACCGAGTTACTACGAGCAGTACTTC.

This rearrangement joins TRBV25-1 to TRBJ2-5, with 9 bases that match TRBD2. V lost 7 bases, J lost 1 base, and 4 bases stayed unmatched. The CDR3 runs to 14 residues. Germline assignment: CDR1 MGHDK and CDR2 SYGVNS. The CDR3 DNA follows: TGTGCCAGCAACATAGCGGGGGTCCAAGAGACCCAGTACTTC. This codes for CASNIAGVQETQYF.

The chain employs TRBV7-9 and TRBJ1-6; D call uncertain. The CDR3 covers 15 residues. V lost 2 bases to trimming and J lost 5 bases, with 10 bases between them. Germline CDR1 and CDR2: SEHNR and FQNEAQ (reference sequence). Here the CDR3 reads CASSLTGIHNSPLHF. The CDR3 nucleotides are TGTGCCAGCAGCTTAACCGGGATTCATAATTCACCCCTCCACTTT.

The V call is TRBV7-2, the J call TRBJ2-3; TRBD2 aligns across 11 bases. V gave up 5 bases and J gave up 2 bases; unmatched junction bases: 15. This CDR3 spans 19 amino acids. In germline, CDR1 is SGHTA, CDR2 FQGNSA. CDR3 in amino acids: CASSPRSTRLAGNTDTQYF. The CDR3 DNA reads TGTGCCAGCAGCCCCCGCAGTACCCGACTAGCGGGGAACACAGATACGCAGTATTTT.

J is TRBJ1-2 and V is TRBV24-1; 7 bases align to TRBD1. Trimming cost V 3 bases and J 8 bases; bases outside gene matches: 5. Per the germline V gene, CDR1 is KGHDR and CDR2 is SFDVKD. The CDR3 sequence is 13 residues long. The CDR3 loop is CATSDVQGRGYTF. The CDR3 DNA reads TGTGCCACCAGTGATGTACAGGGGAGGGGCTACACCTTC.

The genes are TRBV11-2 and TRBJ1-1; D is uncertain. V was trimmed by 5 bases and J by 3 bases, leaving 4 bases between them. The length of the CDR3 is 11 residues. Per germline, CDR1 SGHAT and CDR2 FQNNGV. CDR3 nucleotide sequence: TGTGCCAGCAGCCTTTACACTGAAGCTTTCTTT. It yields the protein CASSLYTEAFF.

This chain connects TRBV14 to TRBJ2-1; the match to TRBD2 covers 8 bases. The CDR3 runs to 22 residues. Germline loops: CDR1 SGHDN, CDR2 FVKESK. With V trimmed by 1 base and J by 5 bases, 25 bases remained unmatched. The CDR3 here is CASSQVTIAGFVGPPFDNEQFF. In DNA, the CDR3 is TGTGCCAGCAGCCAAGTTACAATAGCGGGATTTGTCGGGCCCCCCTTCGACAATGAGCAGTTCTTC.

CDR3 in amino acids: CASHGGDRGIYEQYF. In nucleotides, the CDR3 is TGTGCCAGCCACGGGGGGGACAGGGGGATCTACGAGCAGTACTTC. The J gene is TRBJ2-7, the V gene TRBV28, with 11 bases that match TRBD1. CDR3 length: 15 amino acids. Germline CDR1 reads MDHEN; CDR2 reads SYDVKM. Trimming at V came to 8 bases and at J to 3 bases, leaving 9 bases not matched to a gene.

This chain uses TRBV19 with TRBJ2-3, with D maybe TRBD1 (5 bases). With 7 bases removed from V and 2 bases from J, the gap between germline ends came to 10 bases. From germline, CDR1 is LNHDA and CDR2 SQIVND (reference sequence). This CDR3 is 13 amino acids long. CDR3 DNA sequence: TGTGCCAGTAATCCGGACAACACAGATACGCAGTATTTT. Translation: CASNPDNTDTQYF.

The chain links TRBV19 to TRBJ1-4; 7 bases map to TRBD1. Unmatched junction bases numbered 6, after V lost 5 bases and J lost 0 bases. The length of the CDR3 is 16 residues. Germline V gene data show CDR1 as LNHDA and CDR2 as SQIVND (reference sequence). CDR3 sequence: CASSFSTGATNEKLFF. CDR3 DNA: TGTGCCAGTAGTTTCTCAACAGGGGCAACTAATGAAAAACTGTTTTTT.

The chain employs TRBV2 and TRBJ1-4; a possible D gene is TRBD1 (5 bases). Germline assignment: CDR1 SNHLY and CDR2 FYNNEI. The CDR3 runs 17 residues. V was clipped by 3 bases and J by 3 bases, with 17 bases between them. CDR3 loop: CASSDIRVTESNEKLFF. DNA of the CDR3: TGTGCCAGCAGTGATATCAGGGTAACGGAGTCTAATGAAAAACTGTTTTTT.

The chain is built from TRBV21-1 and TRBJ1-2; the table's TRBD1 call for D was not verified on the DNA. TRBV21-1 is a documented pseudogene. The CDR3 has 14 residues. The CDR3 protein is CASSKPTGDDGYTF. The CDR3 DNA reads as TGTGCCAGCAGCAAGCCGACAGGGGATGATGGCTACACCTTC.

This sequence joins TRBV10-1 and TRBJ1-2; D may be TRBD1 (6 bases). CDR3 length: 17 residues. With 4 bases removed from V and 4 bases from J, the gap between germline ends came to 22 bases. The germline CDR1 and CDR2 sequences are WNHNN and SYGVQD (reference sequence). The DNA for the CDR3 is TGCGCCAGCAGTGGATCAGGGGCGCTAAGCCCTTCCTATGGCTACACCTTC. Translated: CASSGSGALSPSYGYTF.

This clone was found once. The rearrangement joins TRBV7-2 to TRBJ1-2; TRBD1 is a possible D gene (6 bases). V was shortened by 1 base and J by 4 bases, with 7 bases between the two germline ends. Germline loops: CDR1 SGHTA, CDR2 FQGNSA. The CDR3 runs 13 residues. CDR3 loop: CASSLVGAYGYTF. The CDR3 DNA reads as TGTGCCAGCAGCTTAGTGGGGGCCTATGGCTACACCTTC.

This chain uses TRBV7-2 with TRBJ2-5, with TRBD2 matching over 8 bases. The CDR3 is 16 residues long. The germline CDR1 and CDR2 sequences are SGHTA and FQGNSA. The V gene end was trimmed by 3 bases and the J gene end by 2 bases; junction bases not matched to a gene: 8. CDR3 coding DNA: TGTGCCAGCAGCTTTAGCGGGACGCGCCTACAAGAGACCCAGTACTTC. Translated, it gives CASSFSGTRLQETQYF.

The V gene is TRBV29-1, the J gene TRBJ2-3; D is perhaps TRBD1 (5 bases). Trimming took off 0 bases at V and 8 bases at J, with 9 bases between the two ends. The CDR3 consists of 12 residues. From germline, CDR1 is SQVTM and CDR2 ANQGSEA. This CDR3 reads CSVEDQGSTQYF. Written as DNA, the CDR3 is TGCAGCGTTGAAGATCAGGGTTCTACGCAGTATTTT.

V gene TRBV7-9 combines with J gene TRBJ2-7; 13 bases match TRBD2. Germline V lookup: CDR1 SEHNR, CDR2 FQNEAQ (reference sequence). CDR3 length: 16 residues. V dropped 4 bases and J dropped 0; count of bases not matched to a gene: 3. CDR3: CASSSGLAGASYEQYF. As DNA, the CDR3 is TGTGCCAGCAGCTCCGGACTAGCGGGAGCCTCCTACGAGCAGTACTTC.

The V call is TRBV23-1, the J call TRBJ2-5; TRBD2 aligns across 7 bases. TRBV23-1 is filed as an ORF, its function uncertain. CDR3 length equals 18 residues. J gave up 5 bases and V 0 bases, and 15 bases lay outside the gene matches. The CDR3 sequence: CASSQSGLAGEGWETQYF. The CDR3 DNA sequence: TGCGCCAGCAGTCAATCTGGGTTGGCGGGGGAGGGTTGGGAGACCCAGTACTTC.

V gene TRBV10-3 combines with J gene TRBJ1-4; D may be TRBD1 (5 bases). V lost 0 bases and J lost 0, with 32 bases in between. The CDR3 totals 24 residues. CDR1 is ENHRY and CDR2 is SYGVKD in the germline V gene. CDR3 amino acids: CAISESRGSLRQGFGLATNEKLFF. The CDR3 DNA is TGTGCCATCAGTGAGTCAAGGGGCAGTCTACGGCAGGGATTTGGATTGGCAACTAATGAAAAACTGTTTTTT.

V usage is TRBV4-3 and J usage is TRBJ2-7; D is perhaps TRBD2 (6 bases). V was shortened by 0 bases and J by 5 bases, with 20 bases between the two germline ends. Germline CDR1 reads LGHNA; CDR2 reads YSLEER. The CDR3 is 17 amino acids. The CDR3 sequence is CASSQDVTSSPGNEQYF. CDR3 coding DNA: TGCGCCAGCAGCCAAGATGTTACTAGCTCCCCCGGGAACGAGCAGTACTTC.

V gene TRBV5-1 combines with J gene TRBJ2-2; 9 bases agree with TRBD1. The V segment lost 3 bases and the J segment 5 bases; nucleotides outside the gene matches: 5. The length of the CDR3 is 15 residues. Germline V CDR1 and CDR2: SGHRS, YFSETQ. CDR3 DNA: TGCGCCAGCAGCTGGGACAGGGCTAGGACCGGGGAGCTGTTTTTT. It yields the protein CASSWDRARTGELFF.

The chain joins TRBV28 to TRBJ1-2; 8 positions match TRBD1. The length of the CDR3 is 19 residues. Looked up from germline, CDR1 is MDHEN and CDR2 is SYDVKM. V was pared by 5 bases and J by 4 bases, with 21 bases of the junction left unmatched. Here the CDR3 DNA reads TGTGCCAGCAGTACCACGCGCACCCTCCTTGACAGGGGTGGCTATGGCTACACCTTC. It translates to CASSTTRTLLDRGGYGYTF.

The V and J genes are TRBV7-2 and TRBJ1-6; unclear D gene. Deletions cut 1 base from V and 9 bases from J, with 16 bases between. Per germline, CDR1 SGHTA and CDR2 FQGNSA. The CDR3 is made up of 16 amino acids. Here the CDR3 DNA reads TGTGCCAGCAGCTTAGGAGGAACACCCAGAGGTTCACCCCTCCACTTT. This sequence encodes CASSLGGTPRGSPLHF.

This sequence joins TRBV5-1 and TRBJ1-1; 7 bases fit TRBD1. J was trimmed by 11 bases and V by 4 bases; bases with no gene match: 17. This CDR3 is built from 15 residues. Germline V gene data show CDR1 as SGHRS and CDR2 as YFSETQ. The CDR3, as DNA: TGCGCCAGCAGCGGAACCGGGACAGCTCGACCCACCGCTTTCTTT. This codes for CASSGTGTARPTAFF.

This chain joins TRBV2 and TRBJ1-1; a weak D match, TRBD1 (6 bases). The CDR3 covers 15 residues. Germline V CDR1 and CDR2: SNHLY, FYNNEI. V was pared by 7 bases and J by 10 bases, with 25 bases between. CDR3 coding DNA: TGTGCCAGCAAGGCAGGGGTCCGGGGCGTCATTGGAGCTTTCTTT. The encoded protein is CASKAGVRGVIGAFF.